Sequencing of this TCR beta chain was carried out in a study of tumor-infiltrating lymphocytes in primary liver carcinoma. Study-wide background: Staging placed the tumors at T1-T3 N0M0, and they measured about 4.2 to 11 cm across. General study results and limits: All five tumor regions shared only about 8-24% of top clones.

Taking about 17-32 mg of unsorted bulk tissue, the authors co-extracted RNA and DNA. CDR3 length: 14 residues. The junction had 8 bases not matched to a gene; V was cut back by 5 bases and J by 4 bases. CDR1 and CDR2 from the germline V gene are MNHNS and SASEGT. From roughly 470 ng total RNA, TCR beta cDNA was generated with a primer in the constant region. For TCR beta, libraries were produced by three nested multiplex PCR rounds using slightly modified ARM-PCR. TRBV1-TRBV30 forward primers paired with a C-beta reverse primer drove the first two PCR rounds, approximately 11 cycles each. TCRdb reprocessed the multiplex PCR reads with MiXCR, giving one entry per CDR3 protein. The table includes 120,000 or so distinct CDR3 sequences, approximately 70% detected once. Comment on this clonotype: The antigen is undetermined. This may come from a read error, since a much larger clone is one base off. As the CDR3 is not closed by the conserved phenylalanine or tryptophan, this likely results from a read error.

The source material was liver tumor tissue from sampling region 1. Subset defined: tumor region T1, superior pole. The TCR originated in a woman aged 55-70 years with primary liver carcinoma and hepatitis B virus infection. The genes are TRBV6-1 and TRBJ2-7; TRBD1 agrees at 7 bases. CDR3 DNA sequence: TGTGCCAGCAGTATACTCGGGACAGAGTACGAGCAGTACTCC. Its protein product is CASSILGTEYEQYS.